The 21 T cell receptor beta chains given below trace back to one sample, sequenced in a study of blood T cells in healthy people across ages. Primed by a sample-barcoded 5' primer and a J-beta primer mix, a second PCR proceeded for 7 to 11 cycles. TCRdb reanalysed the 5' RACE reads using MiXCR and keeps one entry per CDR3 protein. The profile covers some 1.5 million distinct CDR3 sequences, with about 28% appearing a single time and about 7.7% taken by the ten largest. The specimen was blood. The receptors here all came from a woman aged 25 to 39 in good health.

The CDR3 sequence: CSARGGQGSDEQYF. The CDR3 region has the DNA TGCAGTGCTAGAGGGGGGCAGGGGAGCGACGAGCAGTACTTC. The chain has TRBV20-1 and TRBJ2-5; D might be TRBD1 (6 bases). The end of the DNA is better explained by TRBJ2-7, so the J call may be wrong. This CDR3 has 14 amino acids. Looked up from germline, CDR1 is DFQATT and CDR2 is SNEGSKA (reference sequence).

This clonotype has just a few counts. This sequence joins TRBV7-2 and TRBJ2-4, with D unclear. V lost 2 bases and J lost 8, with 16 bases in between. CDR1 SGHTA and CDR2 FQGNSA come from the germline V gene. This CDR3 is built from 15 residues. The CDR3 reads CASSLWGWGRDIQYF. CDR3 coding DNA: TGTGCCAGCAGCTTATGGGGTTGGGGAAGGGACATTCAGTACTTC.

This chain uses TRBV11-2 with TRBJ2-3; D call uncertain. V shed 0 bases and J shed 11 bases, with 15 bases lying between them. From germline, CDR1 is SGHAT and CDR2 FQNNGV. The CDR3 sequence is 14 residues long. The CDR3: CASSLDRVRARQYF. The CDR3 region has the DNA TGTGCCAGCAGCTTAGATCGAGTCCGGGCCCGGCAGTATTTT.

This clonotype was seen at least ten times. The chain is built from TRBV6-6 and TRBJ2-3; D uncertain. The CDR3 runs to 13 residues. V lost 2 bases and J lost 11, with 14 bases in between. Germline loops: CDR1 MNHNY, CDR2 SVGAGI (reference sequence). The CDR3 DNA reads as TGTGCCAGCAGTTACGGCAAACTAACTCAGCAGTATTTT. It is translated as CASSYGKLTQQYF.

This clonotype has a count of ten or more. The V and J genes are TRBV5-1 and TRBJ2-6; D is undetermined. The germline V gene encodes CDR1 SGHRS and CDR2 YFSETQ. The CDR3 is made up of 17 amino acids. V was clipped by 0 bases and J by 0 bases, with 10 bases between them. The CDR3 DNA sequence: TGCGCCAGCAGCTTGGTGTCGGTTAGCTCTGGGGCCAACGTCCTGACTTTC. This sequence encodes CASSLVSVSSGANVLTF. Looking up the rest from reference TRBV5-1 and TRBJ2-6 gives the full variable domain: KAGVTQTPRYLIKTRGQQVTLSCSPISGHRSVSWYQQTPGQGLQFLFEYFSETQRNKGNFPGRFSGRQFSNSRSEMNVSTLELGDSALYLCASSLVSVSSGANVLTFGAGSRLTVL.

There are a few counts of this clonotype. V usage is TRBV20-1 and J usage is TRBJ1-6; D not certain. The germline V gene encodes CDR1 DFQATT and CDR2 SNEGSKA (reference sequence). The germline V and J ends were trimmed by 6 bases and 0 bases, with 6 bases remaining between them. The CDR3 has 13 amino acids. Here the CDR3 DNA reads TGCAGTGCCTACAGCTCCTATAATTCACCCCTCCACTTT. This translates into CSAYSSYNSPLHF.

This clonotype was counted at least ten times. The gene calls are TRBV5-1 and TRBJ2-7; possibly TRBD2 for D (6 bases). The germline CDR1 and CDR2 sequences are SGHRS and YFSETQ. The CDR3 sequence is 14 residues long. V lost 5 bases, J lost 1 base, and 13 bases lay in between. The CDR3: CASRIIAASYEQYF. The CDR3 region has the DNA TGCGCCAGCAGGATTATAGCGGCATCCTACGAGCAGTACTTC.

This clonotype showed up just a few times. This chain connects TRBV5-1 to TRBJ2-1, with 8 bases fitting TRBD1. The CDR3 totals 15 residues. Looked up from germline, CDR1 is SGHRS and CDR2 is YFSETQ. V shed 2 bases, J shed 4 bases, and the junction held 5 bases outside the gene matches. CDR3 sequence reads: CASSFRDRQYNEQFF. CDR3 in DNA: TGCGCCAGCAGCTTCCGGGACAGGCAGTACAATGAGCAGTTCTTC. The full variable domain, with the rest looked up from reference TRBV5-1 and TRBJ2-1, is KAGVTQTPRYLIKTRGQQVTLSCSPISGHRSVSWYQQTPGQGLQFLFEYFSETQRNKGNFPGRFSGRQFSNSRSEMNVSTLELGDSALYLCASSFRDRQYNEQFFGPGTRLTVL.

The table lists this clonotype with a few counts. The chain carries TRBV28 and TRBJ2-3; a weak D match, TRBD1 (6 bases). Germline V gene sequence: CDR1 MDHEN, CDR2 SYDVKM. V was cut by 5 bases and J by 12 bases, with 9 bases left in between. The CDR3 covers 10 residues. This CDR3 reads CASSRTAQYF. As DNA, the CDR3 is TGTGCCAGCAGTAGGACAGCCCAGTATTTT.

This clonotype was recorded at least ten times. This sequence joins TRBV29-1 and TRBJ2-4, with D possibly matching TRBD1 (5 bases). V was shortened by 7 bases and J by 0 bases, with 13 bases between the two germline ends. The CDR3 length is 14 residues. Germline CDR1 SQVTM, CDR2 ANQGSEA. In DNA form, the CDR3 reads TGCAGCGCTACAGGTCTGCTAGCCAAAAACATTCAGTACTTC. Encoded protein: CSATGLLAKNIQYF.

The V call is TRBV5-1, the J call TRBJ1-4, with D possibly being TRBD1 (5 bases). The CDR3 has 15 residues. Trimming pared 0 bases from V and 7 bases from J, leaving 13 bases between. Germline-derived CDR1 and CDR2 are SGHRS and YFSETQ. CDR3 sequence reads: CASSLVGYGTEKLFF. For the CDR3, the DNA is TGCGCCAGCAGCTTGGTAGGTTATGGGACTGAAAAACTGTTTTTT.

To note about this clonotype: Since a much larger clone is just one base distant, this may be a read error. The chain combines TRBV20-1 with TRBJ2-7; D perhaps matches TRBD2 (6 bases). V lost 2 bases and J 2 bases, leaving 13 bases between the germline ends. The length of the CDR3 is 14 residues. Per the germline V gene, CDR1 is DFQATT and CDR2 is SNEGSKA (reference sequence). DNA of the CDR3: TGCAGTGCTAGATCGTCTAGCGAGACCTACGAGCAGTACTTC. It encodes CSARSSSETYEQYF.

This clonotype occurred a few times. The J gene is TRBJ2-3, the V gene TRBV5-1; D is possibly TRBD1 (7 bases). CDR1 and CDR2 (germline): SGHRS, YFSETQ. Trimming cost V 4 bases and J 3 bases, with 24 bases left between them. The CDR3 totals 18 residues. The CDR3 region is CASSTQGGGLKLTDTQYF. CDR3 sequence (DNA): TGCGCCAGCAGCACCCAGGGGGGTGGTCTAAAGTTGACAGATACGCAGTATTTT. Combining the CDR3 with reference TRBV5-1 and TRBJ2-3 gives the whole variable domain KAGVTQTPRYLIKTRGQQVTLSCSPISGHRSVSWYQQTPGQGLQFLFEYFSETQRNKGNFPGRFSGRQFSNSRSEMNVSTLELGDSALYLCASSTQGGGLKLTDTQYFGPGTRLTVL.

This clonotype was seen a handful of times. This sequence joins TRBV6-6 and TRBJ2-5; no firm D call. Trimming took 8 bases from V and 11 from J, leaving 18 bases between them. Germline V CDR1 and CDR2: MNHNY, SVGAGI (reference sequence). There are 12 residues in the CDR3. This CDR3 is CASLRPGEEQYF. The CDR3 bases are TGTGCCAGCCTCAGACCGGGCGAGGAGCAGTACTTC.

Turning to this clonotype: This sequence may be a read error, since a much larger clone differs from it by one base. The chain uses TRBV6-6 and TRBJ2-5; possible D gene TRBD1, 5 bases. Trimming removed 2 bases from V and 5 bases from J, with 9 bases in between. The CDR3 has 13 residues. Germline values: CDR1 MNHNY, CDR2 SVGAGI (reference sequence). CDR3 bases: TGTGCCAGCAGTTACATTGGGGCCGAGACCCAGTACTTC. This gives the protein CASSYIGAETQYF.

The V and J genes are TRBV12-3 or TRBV12-4 and TRBJ1-1, with no clear D. The CDR3 covers 13 residues. The V and J ends lost 2 bases and 3 bases respectively, with 7 bases between them. The CDR3 is CASSLLEHTEAFF. The CDR3 region has the DNA TGTGCCAGCAGTTTACTGGAGCACACTGAAGCTTTCTTT.

This clonotype has a handful of counts. For the CDR3, the DNA is TGTGCCAGCAGTCCCGGGACGGGACGCTCTGGCACTGAAGCTTTCTTT. Residues: CASSPGTGRSGTEAFF. V and J are TRBV5-6 and TRBJ1-1; D may be TRBD1 (5 bases). Trimming took 5 bases from V and 4 from J, leaving 21 bases between them. Germline V CDR1 and CDR2: SGHDT, YYEEEE. The CDR3 spans 16 residues. The whole variable domain, remainder taken from reference TRBV5-6 and TRBJ1-1, is DAGVTQSPTHLIKTRGQQVTLRCSPKSGHDTVSWYQQALGQGPQFIFQYYEEEERQRGNFPDRFSGHQFPNYSSELNVNALLLGDSALYLCASSPGTGRSGTEAFFGQGTRLTVV.

A few counts support this clonotype. V is TRBV2 and J is TRBJ2-3; the D gene is possibly TRBD2 (6 bases). The germline V gene encodes CDR1 SNHLY and CDR2 FYNNEI. The CDR3 length is 16 residues. Trimming took off 3 bases at V and 1 base at J, with 14 bases between the two ends. In DNA form, the CDR3 reads TGTGCCAGCAGTGATGGACCATGGGGGGGCACAGATACGCAGTATTTT. It translates to CASSDGPWGGTDTQYF.

The chain combines TRBV3-1 with TRBJ1-2; D perhaps matches TRBD1 (5 bases). V lost 3 bases and J 0 bases, leaving 14 bases between the germline ends. Germline V gives CDR1 LGHDT, CDR2 YNNKEL (reference sequence). The CDR3 has 16 residues. Here the CDR3 reads CASSQDTGVANYGYTF. The CDR3, as DNA: TGTGCCAGCAGCCAGGACACAGGAGTAGCTAACTATGGCTACACCTTC.

This chain connects TRBV20-1 to TRBJ2-1, with D hard to call. Germline assignment: CDR1 DFQATT and CDR2 SNEGSKA (reference sequence). Trimming shortened V by 0 bases and J by 6 bases, and 12 bases separated the two germline ends. CDR3 size: 14 residues. The CDR3 region has the DNA TGCAGTGCTAGAGATGGCGGCTCCCGCAATGAGCAGTTCTTC. This encodes CSARDGGSRNEQFF.

This clonotype was counted only a few times. V usage is TRBV6-2 or TRBV6-3 and J usage is TRBJ2-7; TRBD2 matches 9 bases. The CDR3 has 18 residues. Unmatched junction bases numbered 19, after V lost 8 bases and J lost 2 bases. Germline CDR1 reads MNHEY; CDR2 reads SVGEGT. The CDR3 DNA sequence: TGTGCCAGCCGTCTTCCCACACTTGGACTAGCGTCTCCCTACGAGCAGTACTTC. Translation: CASRLPTLGLASPYEQYF.